The rows below give T cell receptor beta chains drawn from one sample of a study of shared clonotypes between healthy human individuals. This table comes from immunoSEQ multiplex PCR, and its TCRdb copy is limited to in-frame clones, with some not included. The table includes roughly 2.2 million clones, about 90% detected once. Sequences were obtained from naive CD4+ T cells from PBMCs. The receptors come from a young man in good health. Some clones in this sample may be carry-over from other donors' samples. Both conserved end residues are part of each CDR3. D genes are given only for firm matches. Some rows have no size entry. The others give once, few or many, or a class for an expanded clone.

D gene: .; J gene: TRBJ2-1; clone size: .; V gene: TRBV18; CDR3 protein: CASSPVDSSYNEQFF; CDR3 DNA: TGTGCCAGCTCGCCGGTTGATAGCTCCTACAATGAGCAGTTCTTC
D gene: TRBD2; J gene: TRBJ2-2; clone size: .; V gene: TRBV27; CDR3 protein: CASSLRTSGRNTGELFF; CDR3 DNA: TGTGCCAGCAGTTTACGGACTAGCGGGAGGAACACCGGGGAGCTGTTTTTT
D gene: .; J gene: TRBJ2-1; clone size: once; V gene: TRBV29-1; CDR3 protein: CSEKTHNEQFF; CDR3 DNA: TGCAGCGAAAAAACCCACAATGAGCAGTTCTTC
D gene: .; J gene: TRBJ2-2; clone size: .; V gene: TRBV4-1; CDR3 protein: CASSLVEGAPGELFF; CDR3 DNA: TGCGCCAGCAGCCTGGTCGAGGGCGCCCCCGGGGAGCTGTTTTTT
D gene: .; J gene: TRBJ1-1; clone size: .; V gene: TRBV5-1; CDR3 protein: CASSLAATNTEAFF; CDR3 DNA: TGCGCCAGCAGCTTGGCCGCGACTAACACTGAAGCTTTCTTT
D gene: .; J gene: TRBJ2-6; clone size: .; V gene: TRBV29-1; CDR3 protein: CSVATDPSGANVLTF; CDR3 DNA: TGCAGCGTGGCGACAGACCCCTCTGGGGCCAACGTCCTGACTTTC
D gene: .; J gene: TRBJ1-5; clone size: .; V gene: TRBV30; CDR3 protein: CAWSIAGAGNQPQHF; CDR3 DNA: TGTGCCTGGAGTATAGCGGGGGCAGGTAATCAGCCCCAGCATTTT
D gene: .; J gene: TRBJ2-1; clone size: .; V gene: TRBV29-1; CDR3 protein: CSDSGNEQFF; CDR3 DNA: TGCAGCGACTCAGGCAATGAGCAGTTCTTC
D gene: TRBD1; J gene: TRBJ2-6; clone size: .; V gene: TRBV27; CDR3 protein: CASRKDRARANVLTF; CDR3 DNA: TGTGCCAGCAGGAAAGACAGGGCTCGGGCCAACGTCCTGACTTTC
D gene: TRBD1; J gene: TRBJ1-2; clone size: once; V gene: TRBV11-3; CDR3 protein: CASRSPRGRVLGYTF; CDR3 DNA: TGTGCCAGCAGGTCCCCCAGGGGGAGGGTTCTGGGCTACACCTTC
D gene: TRBD2; J gene: TRBJ2-2; clone size: .; V gene: TRBV5-5; CDR3 protein: CASSPPGLALHTGELFF; CDR3 DNA: TGTGCCAGCAGCCCTCCGGGACTAGCGTTACACACCGGGGAGCTGTTTTTT
D gene: .; J gene: TRBJ2-1; clone size: .; V gene: TRBV28; CDR3 protein: CATMRVTDWDNEQFF; CDR3 DNA: TGTGCCACCATGAGGGTGACAGACTGGGACAATGAGCAGTTCTTC
D gene: TRBD1; J gene: TRBJ1-4; clone size: .; V gene: TRBV6-5; CDR3 protein: CASRPGQDTEKLFF; CDR3 DNA: TGTGCCAGCAGACCGGGACAGGACACTGAAAAACTGTTTTTT
D gene: TRBD1; J gene: TRBJ1-1; clone size: .; V gene: TRBV6-5; CDR3 protein: CASRTGATEAFF; CDR3 DNA: TGTGCCAGCAGGACAGGGGCCACTGAAGCTTTCTTT
D gene: .; J gene: TRBJ2-3; clone size: .; V gene: TRBV4-2; CDR3 protein: CASRPSYASTDTQYF; CDR3 DNA: TGTGCCAGCAGACCCTCCTACGCTAGCACAGATACGCAGTATTTT
D gene: .; J gene: TRBJ1-2; clone size: .; V gene: TRBV9; CDR3 protein: CASSVSGKGYTF; CDR3 DNA: TGTGCCAGCAGCGTATCCGGGAAGGGCTACACCTTC
D gene: .; J gene: TRBJ2-1; clone size: .; V gene: TRBV7-3; CDR3 protein: CASSLGRRNEQFF; CDR3 DNA: TGTGCCAGCAGCTTAGGTAGGAGGAATGAGCAGTTCTTC
D gene: .; J gene: TRBJ1-5; clone size: .; V gene: TRBV15; CDR3 protein: CATTQGGGQPQHF; CDR3 DNA: TGTGCCACCACACAGGGTGGGGGGCAGCCCCAGCATTTT
D gene: .; J gene: TRBJ2-7; clone size: .; V gene: TRBV5-1; CDR3 protein: CASSLAPTVEQYF; CDR3 DNA: TGCGCCAGCAGCTTGGCCCCTACCGTCGAGCAGTACTTC
D gene: TRBD2; J gene: TRBJ2-7; clone size: .; V gene: TRBV7-8; CDR3 protein: CASSSREGKPYEQYF; CDR3 DNA: TGTGCCAGCAGCTCCAGGGAGGGGAAGCCTTACGAGCAGTACTTC
D gene: .; J gene: TRBJ1-1; clone size: .; V gene: TRBV5-1; CDR3 protein: CASRAPEGGNAEAFF; CDR3 DNA: TGCGCCAGCCGCGCCCCTGAGGGGGGGAACGCTGAAGCTTTCTTT
D gene: .; J gene: TRBJ1-2; clone size: .; V gene: TRBV21-1; CDR3 protein: CASSKGSNGYTF; CDR3 DNA: TGTGCCAGCAGCAAAGGCTCAAATGGCTACACCTTC
D gene: TRBD1; J gene: TRBJ2-2; clone size: .; V gene: TRBV18; CDR3 protein: CASSPRQGPATGELFF; CDR3 DNA: TGTGCCAGCTCACCGAGACAGGGTCCGGCCACCGGGGAGCTGTTTTTT
D gene: .; J gene: TRBJ1-2; clone size: .; V gene: TRBV5-4; CDR3 protein: CASSPNTAGYGYTF; CDR3 DNA: TGTGCCAGCAGCCCCAACACCGCGGGCTATGGCTACACCTTC
D gene: .; J gene: TRBJ2-3; clone size: .; V gene: TRBV10-1; CDR3 protein: CATLGPPRTDTQYF; CDR3 DNA: TGCGCCACCCTGGGGCCCCCGCGCACAGATACGCAGTATTTT
D gene: .; J gene: TRBJ1-3; clone size: .; V gene: TRBV5-1; CDR3 protein: CASSLEGLGSYRNTIYF; CDR3 DNA: TGCGCCAGCAGCTTGGAAGGTCTGGGATCCTACCGAAACACCATATATTTT
D gene: TRBD1; J gene: TRBJ2-7; clone size: .; V gene: TRBV28; CDR3 protein: CASSLSARGSYEQYF; CDR3 DNA: TGTGCCAGCAGTTTATCGGCCAGGGGGTCCTACGAGCAGTACTTC
D gene: .; J gene: TRBJ1-2; clone size: .; V gene: TRBV28; CDR3 protein: CASSPEGHYNYGYTF; CDR3 DNA: TGTGCCAGCAGTCCAGAGGGACATTATAACTATGGCTACACCTTC
D gene: .; J gene: TRBJ2-2; clone size: .; V gene: TRBV28; CDR3 protein: CASWTSAGGELFF; CDR3 DNA: TGTGCCAGCTGGACGTCAGCCGGCGGGGAGCTGTTTTTT
D gene: .; J gene: TRBJ1-1; clone size: .; V gene: TRBV18; CDR3 protein: CASSPTRSGTEAFF; CDR3 DNA: TGTGCCAGCTCACCAACCAGGTCGGGCACTGAAGCTTTCTTT